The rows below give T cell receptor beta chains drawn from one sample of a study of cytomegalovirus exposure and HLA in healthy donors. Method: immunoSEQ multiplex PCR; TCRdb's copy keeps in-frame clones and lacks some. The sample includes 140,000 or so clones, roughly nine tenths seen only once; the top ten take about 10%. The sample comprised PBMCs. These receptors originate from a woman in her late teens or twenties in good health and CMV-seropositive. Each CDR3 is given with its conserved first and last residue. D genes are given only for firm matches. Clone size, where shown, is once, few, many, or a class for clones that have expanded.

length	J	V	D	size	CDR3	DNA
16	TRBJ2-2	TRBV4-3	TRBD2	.	CASSRAPSGGTGELFF	TGCGCCAGCAGCCGAGCCCCTAGCGGGGGCACCGGGGAGCTGTTTTTT
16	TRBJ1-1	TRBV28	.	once	CASSLGPAGVGDEAFF	TGTGCCAGCAGTCTAGGCCCCGCCGGGGTGGGAGATGAAGCTTTCTTT
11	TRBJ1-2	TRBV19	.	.	CASSDTYGYTF	TGTGCCAGTAGTGACACCTATGGCTACACCTTC
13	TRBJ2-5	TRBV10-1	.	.	CASSKDNQETQYF	TGCGCCAGCAGCAAGGACAACCAGGAGACCCAGTACTTC
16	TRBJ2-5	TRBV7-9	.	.	CASSFVARGPQETQYF	TGTGCCAGCAGCTTTGTCGCGCGGGGGCCCCAAGAGACCCAGTACTTC
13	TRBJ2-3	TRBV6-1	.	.	CASSPRESVAQYF	TGTGCCAGCAGTCCGCGTGAGTCCGTTGCGCAGTATTTT
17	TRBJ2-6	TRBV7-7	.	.	CASSPGGRLSGANVLTF	TGTGCTAGCAGCCCAGGGGGGAGGCTCTCTGGGGCCAACGTCCTGACTTTC
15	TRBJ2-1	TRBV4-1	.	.	CASSQGRGSSNEQFF	TGCGCCAGCAGCCAAGGACGGGGGTCAAGCAATGAGCAGTTCTTC
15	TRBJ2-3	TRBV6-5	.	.	CASSYSLRSTDTQYF	TGTGCCAGCAGTTACTCGCTACGGAGTACAGATACGCAGTATTTT
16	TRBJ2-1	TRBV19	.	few	CASSMASHNLYNEQFF	TGTGCCAGTAGTATGGCTAGCCATAACCTTTACAATGAGCAGTTCTTC
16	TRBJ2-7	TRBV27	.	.	CASSLTFSGQGYEQYF	TGTGCCAGCAGCTTGACCTTCTCGGGACAAGGCTACGAGCAGTACTTC
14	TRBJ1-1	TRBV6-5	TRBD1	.	CASSRGQGGTEAFF	TGTGCCAGCAGCCGGGGACAGGGGGGGACTGAAGCTTTCTTT
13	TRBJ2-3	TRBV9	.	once	CASSPRLGDTQYF	TGTGCCAGCAGCCCACGTCTCGGAGATACGCAGTATTTT
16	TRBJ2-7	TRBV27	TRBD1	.	CASSFRTGAISYEQYF	TGTGCCAGCAGTTTCCGGACAGGTGCGATTTCCTACGAGCAGTACTTC
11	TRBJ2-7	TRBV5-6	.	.	CASSNSYEQYF	TGTGCCAGCAGTAACAGCTACGAGCAGTACTTC
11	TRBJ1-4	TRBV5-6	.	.	CASSVGGKLFF	TGTGCCAGCAGCGTCGGTGGAAAACTGTTTTTT
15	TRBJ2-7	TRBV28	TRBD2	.	CASSPPWGGRGEQYF	TGTGCCAGCAGTCCCCCCTGGGGAGGGCGCGGCGAGCAGTACTTC
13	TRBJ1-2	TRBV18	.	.	CASSPGGQGGYTF	TGTGCCAGCTCACCCGGGGGGCAGGGTGGCTACACCTTC
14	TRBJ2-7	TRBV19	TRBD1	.	CASSIRTGAYEQYF	TGTGCCAGTAGTATAAGAACAGGGGCCTACGAGCAGTACTTC
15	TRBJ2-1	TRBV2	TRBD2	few	CASSERGATYNEQFF	TGTGCCAGCAGTGAGCGGGGGGCGACCTACAATGAGCAGTTCTTC
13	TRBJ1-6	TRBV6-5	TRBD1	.	CASSETGTSPLHF	TGTGCCAGCAGTGAGACAGGGACTTCACCCCTCCACTTT
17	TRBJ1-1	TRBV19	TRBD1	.	CASSITGGQPTNTEAFF	TGTGCCAGTAGTATAACAGGGGGCCAACCCACGAACACTGAAGCTTTCTTT
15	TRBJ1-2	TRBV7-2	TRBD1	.	CASSLAQGAYAGYTF	TGTGCCAGCAGCTTAGCGCAGGGGGCTTACGCGGGCTACACCTTC
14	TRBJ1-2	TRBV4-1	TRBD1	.	CASSQDRGTKGYTF	TGCGCCAGCAGCCAGGACAGGGGCACGAAGGGCTACACCTTC
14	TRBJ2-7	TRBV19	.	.	CASSPGVTSYEQYF	TGTGCCAGTAGTCCAGGGGTCACCTCCTACGAGCAGTACTTC
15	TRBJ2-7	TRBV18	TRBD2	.	CASSPSRSSGGEQYF	TGTGCCAGCTCACCAAGTCGTTCTAGCGGGGGCGAGCAGTACTTC
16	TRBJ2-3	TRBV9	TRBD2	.	CASSVAPGGGTRTQYF	TGTGCCAGCAGCGTTGCCCCCGGGGGGGGGACCAGGACGCAGTATTTT
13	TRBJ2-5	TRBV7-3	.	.	CASSLIDQETQYF	TGTGCCAGCAGCTTAATAGATCAAGAGACCCAGTACTTC
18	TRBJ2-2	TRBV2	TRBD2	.	CASRTLAGDVTNTGELFF	TGTGCCAGCAGAACACTAGCGGGGGACGTTACGAACACCGGGGAGCTGTTTTTT
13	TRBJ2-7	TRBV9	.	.	CASSVDGVYEQYF	TGTGCCAGCAGCGTAGACGGGGTCTACGAGCAGTACTTC
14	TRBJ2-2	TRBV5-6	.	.	CASPVGQDTGELFF	TGTGCCTCGCCGGTGGGCCAGGACACCGGGGAGCTGTTTTTT
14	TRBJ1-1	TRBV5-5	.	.	CASSFGPMNTEAFF	TGTGCCAGCAGCTTTGGCCCAATGAACACTGAAGCTTTCTTT
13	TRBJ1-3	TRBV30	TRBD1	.	CAWSTGTGVVIYF	TGTGCCTGGAGTACCGGGACAGGGGTCGTTATATATTTT
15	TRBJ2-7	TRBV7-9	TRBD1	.	CASSPRPRTGGEQYF	TGTGCCAGCAGCCCCCGCCCAAGGACAGGGGGCGAGCAGTACTTC
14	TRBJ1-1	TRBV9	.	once	CASSVEGLNTEAFF	TGTGCCAGCAGCGTAGAGGGACTTAACACTGAAGCTTTCTTT
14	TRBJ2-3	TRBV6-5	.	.	CASRGDNQADTQYF	TGTGCCAGCAGGGGAGACAACCAAGCGGATACGCAGTATTTT
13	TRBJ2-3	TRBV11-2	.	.	CASSLDPADTQYF	TGTGCCAGCAGCTTAGATCCCGCAGATACGCAGTATTTT
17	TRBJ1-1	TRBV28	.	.	CASSRNFREAMNTEAFF	TGTGCCAGCAGTCGCAACTTCAGGGAGGCAATGAACACTGAAGCTTTCTTT
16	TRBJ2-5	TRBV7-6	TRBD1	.	CASSSPRQGGGETQYF	TGTGCCAGCAGCTCCCCTAGACAGGGTGGAGGAGAGACCCAGTACTTC
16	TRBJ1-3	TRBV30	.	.	CAWSSKGASSGNTIYF	TGTGCCTGGAGTTCTAAAGGGGCTTCCTCTGGAAACACCATATATTTT
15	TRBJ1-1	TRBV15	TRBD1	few	CATSWPGQGNTEAFF	TGTGCCACCAGCTGGCCGGGACAGGGAAACACTGAAGCTTTCTTT
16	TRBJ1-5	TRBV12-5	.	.	CASGLVLAQGGQPQHF	TGTGCTAGTGGTTTGGTACTAGCGCAGGGCGGTCAGCCCCAGCATTTT
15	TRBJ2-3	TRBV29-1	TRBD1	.	CSVESRQGAGDTQYF	TGCAGCGTTGAATCTCGACAGGGGGCAGGTGATACGCAGTATTTT
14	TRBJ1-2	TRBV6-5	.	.	CASSLPGTNYGYTF	TGTGCCAGCAGTTTGCCCGGGACAAACTATGGCTACACCTTC
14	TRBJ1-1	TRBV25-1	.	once	CASRQRGMNTEAFF	TGTGCCAGCAGGCAAAGGGGGATGAACACTGAAGCTTTCTTT
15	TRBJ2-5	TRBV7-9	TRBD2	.	CASSQLAGVRETQYF	TGTGCCAGCAGCCAACTAGCGGGCGTGCGTGAGACCCAGTACTTC
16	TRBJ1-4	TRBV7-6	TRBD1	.	CASSSRTGGDYEKLFF	TGTGCCAGCAGCTCCCGGACAGGGGGCGATTATGAAAAACTGTTTTTT
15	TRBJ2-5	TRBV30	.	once	CAWSGAGSNQETQYF	TGTGCCTGGAGTGGGGCAGGATCGAATCAAGAGACCCAGTACTTC
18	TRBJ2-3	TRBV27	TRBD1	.	CASSLQGARWPEPDTQYF	TGTGCCAGCAGCCTTCAGGGGGCGCGATGGCCAGAGCCAGATACGCAGTATTTT
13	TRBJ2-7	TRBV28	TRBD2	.	CASITSDSYEQYF	TGTGCCAGCATTACTAGCGACTCCTACGAGCAGTACTTC
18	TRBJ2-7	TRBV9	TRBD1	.	CASSPSGWGTGEGYEQYF	TGTGCCAGCAGCCCCTCGGGTTGGGGGACAGGGGAAGGGTACGAGCAGTACTTC
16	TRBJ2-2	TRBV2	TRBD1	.	CASSPRQGVYTGELFF	TGTGCCAGCAGTCCACGACAGGGGGTCTACACCGGGGAGCTGTTTTTT
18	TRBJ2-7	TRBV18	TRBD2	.	CASSLRTSGAGGLYEQYF	TGTGCCAGCTCACTCCGGACTAGCGGGGCCGGCGGGCTATACGAGCAGTACTTC
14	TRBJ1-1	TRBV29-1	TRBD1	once	CSGETTGGRSEAFF	TGCAGCGGCGAAACGACAGGGGGCCGTTCAGAAGCTTTCTTT
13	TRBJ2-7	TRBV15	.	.	CATSATRVYEQYF	TGTGCCACCAGCGCCACACGGGTTTACGAGCAGTACTTC
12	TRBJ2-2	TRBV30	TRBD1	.	CAWSPQGAKLFF	TGTGCCTGGAGTCCCCAGGGGGCTAAACTGTTTTTT
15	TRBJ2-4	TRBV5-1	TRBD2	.	CASSLGGGEGHIQYF	TGCGCCAGCAGCTTGGGTGGGGGGGAAGGCCACATTCAGTACTTC
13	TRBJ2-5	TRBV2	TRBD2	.	CASRGGWEETQYF	TGTGCCAGCAGGGGGGGGTGGGAAGAGACCCAGTACTTC
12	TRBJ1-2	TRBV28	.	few	CASSAPQGGYTF	TGTGCCAGCAGTGCCCCTCAGGGAGGGTACACCTTC